This T cell receptor (beta chain) came from a study of spatial heterogeneity in lung cancer (dated by TCRdb to the late 2010s). About the investigation overall: Beta-chain transcripts were consistently detected in greater numbers than alpha-chain transcripts, which likely reflects a higher abundance of beta-chain transcripts. At surgery, both alpha and beta chains were TCR-sequenced in 200 to 250 tumor regions, approximately 64 matched nontumor lung samples and 50 to 60 PBMC samples. Nonsynonymous mutation counts, determined by whole-exome sequencing of tumor tissue, were related to features of the TCR repertoire. In non-small cell lung cancer, the study made a quantitative comparison of TCR alpha and beta repertoires among multiple tumor regions, matched nontumor lung and blood. In the raw uncorrected reads, each unique combination of TCR and UMI appeared on average more than ten times. Overall study outcomes, separate from this receptor: Confirming at a functional level the hypothesis that regional TCRs recognize regional mutations was considered to require additional single-cell paired TCR alpha and beta sequencing. Ubiquitous expanded tumor TCRs showed up in blood more often at tumor resection than at routine follow-up.

The CDR3 spans 13 residues, from the cysteine through the phenylalanine. The retained sequence is limited to the CDR3, 39 bases, with the frame set at the first base. CDR1 and CDR2 were assigned from the germline V gene (reference sequence) as DFQATT and SNEGSKA. Between the V and J ends, shortened by 5 bases and 2 bases respectively, the junction contains 7 bases. As to this clonotype: This receptor's antigen is unknown. Base qualities were left out, and no much larger clone turns up one base away.

The sample's time point label, decoded: sample taken at primary tumor resection. For TCR sequencing, whole RNA was extracted from tumor and nontumor lung tissue, or from cryopreserved PBMC samples, and no cell sorting was done. Donors were 65 to 85 patients with early-stage, untreated non-small cell lung cancer from the lung TRACERx cohort. Patients were selected for TCR sequencing only if sufficient RNA was available from at least two tumor regions. Library generation was performed with 5' RACE. Sequenced on a NextSeq 500. In the TCR library protocol, a unique molecular identifier was attached to each TCR cDNA molecule so that PCR and sequencing errors could be corrected. Processing in the source paper ran as follows. TCR identification, UMI-based error correction and CDR3 extraction were performed with Decombinator tools. Expanded TCRs were defined as those above a frequency of 2 per 1,000, corresponding to the top 1% of the tumor frequency distribution. Each repertoire was subsampled 100 times to 5,000 TCRs, after which Renyi diversity was computed with the R vegan package. CDR3 similarity networks were constructed using string-kernel similarity of amino acid triplets, with links drawn between CDR3s whose pairwise similarity was above 0.82. In-frame beta chains were kept once TCRdb had trimmed the public reads at Q25 with fastp and called clones with MiXCR. All rows with the same CDR3 protein become a single entry with the most common DNA and genes. V and J calls and clone size were set by TCRdb, not the authors. The sample contains more than 30,000 distinct CDR3 sequences, 5.2% of them found a single time. The ten largest clones take up more than 20% of the sample.

The TCR comes from a female donor with early-stage non-small cell lung cancer. Here the chain combines TRBV20-1 and TRBJ1-6, with no D gene named confidently. The sequenced sample was PBMCs, obtained at surgery. In nucleotide form, the sequence is TGCAGTGCTCCCGTAACCTATAATTCACCCCTCCACTTT. It codes for CSAPVTYNSPLHF.